This section outlines one T cell receptor (beta chain) sequence together with its context. Its antigen is currently unknown. Amplification yielded TCR beta CDR3 regions, with RNA transcripts as the source. HTBI primers were employed in a first-round RT-PCR of the TCR CDR3. TCRdb fed the multiplex PCR reads into MiXCR, producing one record per CDR3 protein. The table lists 640,000 or so distinct CDR3 sequences, roughly 15% of them singletons. Trimming took 3 bases from V and 5 from J, leaving 13 bases between them. Germline V gene lookup returns CDR1 MNHNS and CDR2 SASEGT. The CDR3 is made up of 14 amino acids. Lactation, pregnancy, other autoimmune disease or uncontrolled infection excluded patients. Thyroid ultrasound and orbital computed tomography, with clinical symptoms and serum thyroxine and TRAb, informed diagnoses. This sample was included in a study of T cells in Graves' hyperthyroidism and ophthalmopathy. For the study at large: Once the initial diagnosis was made, peripheral blood was obtained before any treatment.

Whole-study findings and limits: Blood also contained most expanded thyroid clonotypes above 0.001.

The TCR sequence derives from a woman in her forties with Graves' ophthalmopathy. The rearrangement links TRBV6-1 to TRBJ1-1; a possible D gene is TRBD1 (6 bases). The sample taken for sequencing was blood. The CDR3 bases are TGTGCCAGCAGTGATCAACAGGGAAGGACTGAAGCTTTCTTT. Amino acid sequence: CASSDQQGRTEAFF.